The 30 T cell receptor beta chains reported below all come from one sample, sequenced in a study of OX40 agonist ivuxolimab in advanced cancers. Measured with immunoSEQ multiplex PCR; TCRdb has only the in-frame clones, and not every one. The sample includes about 72,000 clones, around four fifths of them seen just once. Sequenced material: CD4+ or CD8+ T cells sorted from blood, taken in a trial of the OX40 agonist ivuxolimab. The receptors shown here come from an adult with an advanced solid tumor such as melanoma, head and neck, liver or kidney cancer.

This clone was recorded once. This chain joins TRBV5-4 and TRBJ1-1; the match to TRBD1 covers 7 bases. The CDR3 runs to 14 residues. Losses at the gene ends were 5 bases for V and 0 bases for J; bases not matched to a gene: 4. CDR1 and CDR2 (germline): SGHNT, YYREEE (reference sequence). The CDR3 nucleotides read TGTGCCAGCAGAGCGGACAGGATGAACACTGAAGCTTTCTTT. Translated, it gives CASRADRMNTEAFF.

V usage is TRBV7-2 and J usage is TRBJ2-3, with 8 bases fitting TRBD2. The CDR3 loop spans 15 amino acids. Germline CDR1 is SGHTA and CDR2 is FQGNSA. V lost 5 bases and J lost 1; bases outside the gene matches: 5. CDR3 nucleotide sequence: TGTGCCAGCAGCCGAAGTAGCGGGGGCACAGATACGCAGTATTTT. This translates into CASSRSSGGTDTQYF.

The sample holds one count of this clone. This rearrangement joins TRBV5-4 to TRBJ2-2, with 8 bases that match TRBD2. Germline values: CDR1 SGHNT, CDR2 YYREEE (reference sequence). The CDR3 length is 15 residues. The V segment lost 1 base and the J segment 6 bases; nucleotides outside the gene matches: 5. The DNA of the CDR3 is TGTGCCAGCAGCTTGTTCGGGAGGGACTCCGGGGAGCTGTTTTTT. As protein: CASSLFGRDSGELFF.

This clone has a handful of counts. CDR3 protein: CASNSDGQGNQPQHF. The DNA of the CDR3 is TGTGCCAGTAATTCTGACGGACAGGGCAATCAGCCCCAGCATTTT. This chain links TRBV19 with TRBJ1-5, with 7 positions matching TRBD1. This CDR3 spans 15 amino acids. Trimming took 7 bases from V and 2 from J; bases not matched to a gene: 8. The germline CDR1 and CDR2 sequences are LNHDA and SQIVND (reference sequence).

The rearrangement joins TRBV11-2 to TRBJ2-7, with TRBD1 identical over 10 bases. This CDR3 spans 15 amino acids. The V segment lost 4 bases and the J segment 4 bases; nucleotides outside the gene matches: 7. Per the germline V gene, CDR1 is SGHAT and CDR2 is FQNNGV. The CDR3 sequence: CASSSLRDRGYEQYF. In nucleotides, the CDR3 is TGTGCCAGCAGCTCCCTCCGGGACAGGGGATACGAGCAGTACTTC.

The CDR3 spells CASSLEASGSVKETQYF. In DNA form, the CDR3 reads TGCGCCAGCAGCTTGGAGGCTAGCGGGAGTGTAAAAGAGACCCAGTACTTC. J is TRBJ2-5 and V is TRBV5-1, with 10 bases matching TRBD2. The CDR3 sequence is 17 residues long. In germline, CDR1 is SGHRS, CDR2 YFSETQ. Trimming took 0 bases from V and 3 from J; bases not matched to a gene: 8.

The chain uses TRBV4-2 and TRBJ2-1; 9 positions agree with TRBD2. With V trimmed by 1 base and J by 9 bases, 7 bases remained unmatched. The CDR3 spans 15 residues. Germline V gene data show CDR1 as LGHNA and CDR2 as YNFKEQ. CDR3 amino acids: CASSQGGTSNSEQFF. The CDR3 DNA sequence: TGTGCCAGCAGCCAAGGCGGGACTAGCAATAGTGAGCAGTTCTTC.

The chain carries TRBV6-5 and TRBJ2-7; 11 bases agree with TRBD1. J gave up 5 bases and V 5 bases, and 8 bases lay outside the gene matches. CDR3 size: 15 residues. The germline V gene encodes CDR1 MNHEY and CDR2 SVGAGI. CDR3 DNA sequence: TGTGCCAGCAGTACAAGGACAGGGGGCGACGACGAGCAGTACTTC. This sequence encodes CASSTRTGGDDEQYF.

The chain employs TRBV27 and TRBJ2-1; D is undetermined. Trimming took off 5 bases at V and 5 bases at J, with 19 bases between the two ends. Germline V gene sequence: CDR1 MNHEY, CDR2 SMNVEV (reference sequence). There are 16 residues in the CDR3. The CDR3 coding sequence is TGTGCCAGCAGTCCGGGTACCTTGGAGTCAAACAATGAGCAGTTCTTC. This sequence encodes CASSPGTLESNNEQFF.

The chain employs TRBV29-1 and TRBJ1-4, with 7 nucleotides matching TRBD1. The V segment lost 7 bases and the J segment 5 bases; nucleotides outside the gene matches: 7. CDR1 and CDR2 (germline): SQVTM, ANQGSEA. This CDR3 has 13 amino acids. CDR3 in amino acids: CSASGTANEKLFF. CDR3 nucleotides: TGCAGCGCCTCCGGGACAGCGAATGAAAAACTGTTTTTT.

This clone was observed a few times. The chain combines TRBV29-1 with TRBJ2-3; 8 bases are shared with TRBD2. The V gene's germline CDR1 is SQVTM and CDR2 ANQGSEA. This CDR3 has 14 residues. After removal of 6 bases from V and 2 bases from J, the junction contained 7 bases not matched to a gene. The CDR3 spells CSVGLGSATDTQYF. The CDR3 DNA reads TGCAGCGTGGGACTAGGGTCCGCCACAGATACGCAGTATTTT.

J is TRBJ2-1 and V is TRBV6-1; 12 bases align to TRBD2. Trimming removed 4 bases from V and 6 bases from J; junction bases left unmatched: 7. CDR3 size: 16 residues. Germline V gene lookup returns CDR1 MNHNS and CDR2 SASEGT. DNA for the CDR3: TGTGCCAGCAGTGCACGACTAGCGGGAGTGGCCAATGAGCAGTTCTTC. Translation: CASSARLAGVANEQFF.

This chain joins TRBV6-5 and TRBJ2-1; D is perhaps TRBD1 (5 bases). There are 14 residues in the CDR3. V lost 0 bases and J lost 6, with 9 bases in between. From germline, CDR1 is MNHEY and CDR2 SVGAGI. For the CDR3, the DNA is TGTGCCAGCAGTTACTCGCAGGGATTCAATGAGCAGTTCTTC. It codes for CASSYSQGFNEQFF.

The chain has TRBV6-5 and TRBJ1-1; TRBD1 matches at 7 bases. Germline V lookup: CDR1 MNHEY, CDR2 SVGAGI. The CDR3 covers 14 residues. V gave up 6 bases and J gave up 3 bases; unmatched junction bases: 7. The CDR3 coding sequence is TGTGCCAGCAGGATAACAGGGGACCACACTGAAGCTTTCTTT. It is translated as CASRITGDHTEAFF.

This clone was recorded only once. J is TRBJ1-4 and V is TRBV6-1; weak D call: TRBD1 (5 bases). CDR1 MNHNS and CDR2 SASEGT come from the germline V gene. The CDR3 length is 15 residues. V was cut by 0 bases and J by 8 bases, with 13 bases left in between. CDR3 region: CASSEAQGLPEKLFF. The DNA for the CDR3 is TGTGCCAGCAGTGAAGCCCAGGGTCTACCCGAAAAACTGTTTTTT.

The V call is TRBV6-5, the J call TRBJ1-5, with 7 nucleotides matching TRBD1. Trimming took 0 bases from V and 4 from J; bases not matched to a gene: 6. The germline V gene has CDR1 MNHEY and CDR2 SVGAGI. This CDR3 region has 16 residues. CDR3 region: CASSYSRQGWNQPQHF. The CDR3 coding sequence is TGTGCCAGCAGTTACTCAAGACAGGGTTGGAATCAGCCCCAGCATTTT.

V is TRBV5-4 and J is TRBJ1-4; D perhaps matches TRBD1 (6 bases). The CDR3 runs 15 residues. Germline V gene sequence: CDR1 SGHNT, CDR2 YYREEE (reference sequence). V shed 1 base and J shed 7 bases, with 14 bases lying between them. The CDR3 DNA sequence: TGTGCCAGCAGCTTGAGGGGGTTCAGGACTGAAAAACTGTTTTTT. This codes for CASSLRGFRTEKLFF.

Written as DNA, the CDR3 is TGTGCCAGCAGCTTACGGGCGGCGGGAGACCCCTACGAGCAGTACTTC. Translated, it gives CASSLRAAGDPYEQYF. J is TRBJ2-7 and V is TRBV7-2; TRBD2 matches 7 bases. The germline V gene encodes CDR1 SGHTA and CDR2 FQGNSA. This CDR3 is 16 amino acids long. The trim removed 2 bases at V and 2 bases at J, leaving 9 bases unmatched.

To note about this clone: An end of the junction differs from the germline gene, which may be a read error. J is TRBJ2-1 and V is TRBV5-1, with 12 positions matching TRBD2. CDR3 size: 16 residues. Germline values: CDR1 SGHRS, CDR2 YFSETQ. In nucleotides, the CDR3 is TGCGCCAGCAACTTGGGACTAGCGGGCCTCTACAATGAGCAGTTCTTC. As protein: CASNLGLAGLYNEQFF.

A remark on this clone: Different DNA sequences within this sample yield the same CDR3. J is TRBJ2-5 and V is TRBV4-3; 8 nucleotides match TRBD1. Trimming took 3 bases from V and 0 from J; bases not matched to a gene: 0. Germline assignment: CDR1 LGHNA and CDR2 YSLEER. This CDR3 is built from 14 residues. The DNA for the CDR3 is TGCGCCAGCAGCCAGGGACAGGACCAAGAGACCCAGTACTTC. This codes for CASSQGQDQETQYF.

This clone was recorded many times. This chain connects TRBV10-2 to TRBJ2-1; D remains ambiguous. Germline CDR1 WSHSY, CDR2 SAAADI. The CDR3 loop spans 16 amino acids. Trimming removed 3 bases from V and 0 bases from J, with 12 bases in between. This CDR3 is CASSELGGYSYNEQFF. The CDR3, as DNA: TGCGCCAGCAGTGAACTGGGCGGATACTCCTACAATGAGCAGTTCTTC.

J is TRBJ2-1 and V is TRBV25-1, with no clear D. Per germline, CDR1 MGHDK and CDR2 SYGVNS. The V and J ends lost 4 bases and 3 bases respectively, with 4 bases between them. The CDR3 consists of 12 residues. The CDR3 region is CASSGRYNEQFF. For the CDR3, the DNA is TGTGCCAGCAGTGGCCGCTACAATGAGCAGTTCTTC.

This clone was seen only a few times. The chain links TRBV28 to TRBJ2-7; D ambiguous. The CDR3 length is 14 residues. The germline V and J ends were trimmed by 2 bases and 2 bases, with 10 bases remaining between them. Germline V gives CDR1 MDHEN, CDR2 SYDVKM. The CDR3 DNA follows: TGTGCCAGCAGTTTACTTCGACCGACCTACGAGCAGTACTTC. Translated: CASSLLRPTYEQYF. The variable domain in full, completed from reference TRBV28 and TRBJ2-7, reads DVKVTQSSRYLVKRTGEKVFLECVQDMDHENMFWYRQDPGLGLRLIYFSYDVKMKEKGDIPEGYSVSREKKERFSLILESASTNQTSMYLCASSLLRPTYEQYFGPGTRLTVT.

This clone was seen a single time. The chain employs TRBV28 and TRBJ1-1; D gene uncertain. Trimming cost V 2 bases and J 1 base, with 8 bases left between them. The CDR3 sequence is 14 residues long. Germline loops: CDR1 MDHEN, CDR2 SYDVKM. This CDR3 reads CASSLRLRNTEAFF. In DNA form, the CDR3 reads TGTGCCAGCAGTTTACGACTTAGGAACACTGAAGCTTTCTTT.

The rearrangement links TRBV28 to TRBJ2-7, with 9 nucleotides matching TRBD2. The trim removed 6 bases at V and 6 bases at J, leaving 12 bases unmatched. CDR3 length: 15 residues. Germline V gives CDR1 MDHEN, CDR2 SYDVKM. CDR3 in DNA: TGTGCCAGCAGAGCTCCCCTAGCGGGACGTGTCGAGCAGTACTTC. Amino acid sequence: CASRAPLAGRVEQYF.

The chain has TRBV10-3 and TRBJ1-5; no clear D gene. Germline loops: CDR1 ENHRY, CDR2 SYGVKD. The CDR3 sequence is 14 residues long. V was trimmed by 4 bases and J by 6 bases, leaving 13 bases between them. The CDR3 is CAISVEEGAQPQHF. The CDR3 nucleotides are TGTGCCATCAGTGTAGAAGAAGGAGCTCAGCCCCAGCATTTT.

The V call is TRBV4-1, the J call TRBJ2-7, with 7 positions matching TRBD1. Germline V gene data show CDR1 as MGHRA and CDR2 as YSYEKL. The CDR3 is made up of 14 amino acids. The V gene end was trimmed by 2 bases and the J gene end by 2 bases; junction bases not matched to a gene: 3. CDR3 loop: CASSQRQGTYEQYF. DNA of the CDR3: TGCGCCAGCAGCCAAAGACAGGGAACCTACGAGCAGTACTTC.

The rearrangement uses TRBV7-9 and TRBJ2-7; perhaps TRBD1 as D (6 bases). The CDR3 runs to 13 residues. The ends were cut back, 0 bases at V and 12 bases at J, with 15 bases in the middle. In germline, CDR1 is SEHNR, CDR2 FQNEAQ (reference sequence). CDR3 amino acids: CASSLALNRVWYF. As DNA, the CDR3 is TGTGCCAGCAGCTTAGCGTTAAACAGGGTGTGGTACTTC.

The rearrangement joins TRBV28 to TRBJ2-1; TRBD2 matches 10 bases. CDR3 length equals 16 residues. Germline CDR1 and CDR2: MDHEN and SYDVKM. V lost 6 bases to trimming and J lost 7 bases; unmatched junction nucleotides: 12. The CDR3 DNA reads TGTGCCAGCAGGGGGACCCTAGCGGGAGAGGGGAATGAGCAGTTCTTC. Encoded protein: CASRGTLAGEGNEQFF.

The sample holds one count of this clone. The gene calls are TRBV9 and TRBJ2-3, with D perhaps TRBD1 (6 bases). V lost 0 bases to trimming and J lost 2 bases, with 13 bases between them. CDR1 is SGDLS, CDR2 YYNGEE, per germline. This CDR3 has 16 residues. The CDR3 spells CASSVAWDIPTDTQYF. The DNA of the CDR3 is TGTGCCAGCAGCGTAGCTTGGGACATTCCCACAGATACGCAGTATTTT.